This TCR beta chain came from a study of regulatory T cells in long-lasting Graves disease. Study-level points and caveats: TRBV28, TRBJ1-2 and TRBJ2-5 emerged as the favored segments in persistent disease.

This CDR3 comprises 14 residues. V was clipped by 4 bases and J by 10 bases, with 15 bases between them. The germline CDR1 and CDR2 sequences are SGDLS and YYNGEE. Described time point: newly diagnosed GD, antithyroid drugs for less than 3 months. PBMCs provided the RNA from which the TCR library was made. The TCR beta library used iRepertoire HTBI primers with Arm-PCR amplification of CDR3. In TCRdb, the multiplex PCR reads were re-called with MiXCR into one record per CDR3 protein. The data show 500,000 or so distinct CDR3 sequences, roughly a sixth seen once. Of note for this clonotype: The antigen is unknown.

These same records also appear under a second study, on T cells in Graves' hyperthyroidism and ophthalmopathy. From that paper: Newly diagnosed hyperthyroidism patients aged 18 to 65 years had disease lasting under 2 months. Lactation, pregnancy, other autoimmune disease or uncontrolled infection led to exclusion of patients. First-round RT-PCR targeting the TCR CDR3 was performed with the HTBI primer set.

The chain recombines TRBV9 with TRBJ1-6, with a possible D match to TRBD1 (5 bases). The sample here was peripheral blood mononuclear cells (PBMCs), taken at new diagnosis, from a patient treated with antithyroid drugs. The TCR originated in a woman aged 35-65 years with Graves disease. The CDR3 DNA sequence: TGTGCCAGCAGCCTCGGGACCTCAGGCTCACCCCTCCACTTT. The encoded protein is CASSLGTSGSPLHF.